This is a list of T cell receptor beta chains from one sample in a study of T cell responses to AZD1222 COVID-19 vaccine. Clones were read by immunoSEQ multiplex PCR, and TCRdb kept only the in-frame ones, dropping some. The top ten clones hold 5% to 6% of a sample with 100,000 to 150,000 clones, over 80% of them seen once. This material consisted of peripheral blood, taken on day 0 of AZD1222 vaccination. Receptors originate from an adult in good health. The CDR3 runs from the conserved cysteine through the conserved F or W. A D gene is named only where the DNA matches it firmly. Where a row states a size, it is once, few, many or the class of an expanded clone; other rows omit it.

CDR3,DNA,D,J,V,size
CASSQNRDRGLGGELFF,TGTGCCAGCAGCCAAAACCGGGACAGGGGGCTTGGCGGGGAGCTGTTTTTT,TRBD1,TRBJ2-2,TRBV5-4,.
CATSRDLLASAGTQYF,TGTGCCACCAGCAGAGATTTACTAGCGAGCGCCGGGACCCAGTACTTC,TRBD2,TRBJ2-5,TRBV15,.
CASSQGAGATYSPLHF,TGTGCCAGCAGCCAAGGGGCAGGGGCGACTTATTCACCCCTCCACTTT,.,TRBJ1-6,TRBV3-1/TRBV3-2,.
CASTQGAVMSYEQYF,TGTGCCAGCACGCAGGGGGCTGTTATGTCCTACGAGCAGTACTTC,TRBD1,TRBJ2-7,TRBV11-2,.
CASSEGAGNQPQHF,TGTGCCAGTAGCGAGGGGGCAGGGAATCAGCCCCAGCATTTT,TRBD1,TRBJ1-5,TRBV19,.
CAISSFLEQPQHF,TGTGCCATCAGTTCGTTCCTTGAACAGCCCCAGCATTTT,.,TRBJ1-5,TRBV10-3,.
CASAGGREQFF,TGTGCCAGCGCGGGGGGCAGGGAGCAGTTCTTC,TRBD2,TRBJ2-1,TRBV2,.
CASSYTGQQYF,TGCGCCAGCAGTTACACAGGGCAGCAGTACTTC,.,TRBJ2-7,TRBV10-2,.
CASSYRGPLGSPLHF,TGTGCCAGCAGTTACAGGGGTCCCTTGGGTTCACCCCTCCACTTT,.,TRBJ1-6,TRBV6-5,.
CASSQDFDLATEAFF,TGCGCCAGCAGCCAAGATTTTGACCTGGCAACTGAAGCTTTCTTT,.,TRBJ1-1,TRBV4-1,.
CASSYQSGNTIYF,TGTGCCAGCAGTTACCAGAGTGGAAACACCATATATTTT,.,TRBJ1-3,TRBV28,.
CASTAPQNTEAFF,TGTGCCAGCACTGCTCCCCAGAACACTGAAGCTTTCTTT,.,TRBJ1-1,TRBV6-5,.
CATSDLRTLAGTDTQYF,TGTGCCACCAGTGATTTGAGGACGCTAGCGGGAACAGATACGCAGTATTTT,TRBD2,TRBJ2-3,TRBV24-1,.
CATSVGATDTQYF,TGTGCCACCAGTGTGGGGGCCACAGATACGCAGTATTTT,.,TRBJ2-3,TRBV24-1,.
CASSPDQRPNSPLHF,TGCGCCAGCAGCCCCGACCAGAGACCCAATTCACCCCTCCACTTT,.,TRBJ1-6,TRBV5-1,.
CASRDRNTGELFF,TGCGCCAGCCGCGACAGAAACACCGGGGAGCTGTTTTTT,.,TRBJ2-2,TRBV4-3,.
CASSLSSLAANTGELFF,TGTGCCAGCAGCTTGTCTTCGCTAGCGGCGAACACCGGGGAGCTGTTTTTT,TRBD2,TRBJ2-2,TRBV5-8,.
CASSLGGSETQYF,TGTGCCAGCAGCTTGGGAGGGAGTGAGACCCAGTACTTC,TRBD2,TRBJ2-5,TRBV11-3,.
CAISGEGWDQPQHF,TGTGCCATCAGTGGAGAGGGGTGGGATCAGCCCCAGCATTTT,.,TRBJ1-5,TRBV10-3,.
CASSEIGRNEKLFF,TGTGCCAGCAGTGAAATCGGCAGAAATGAAAAACTGTTTTTT,.,TRBJ1-4,TRBV25-1,.
CATSRDITMSYNEQFF,TGTGCCACCAGCAGAGATATTACGATGTCCTACAATGAGCAGTTCTTC,.,TRBJ2-1,TRBV15,.
CASSEVGQGTYEQYF,TGTGCCAGCAGTGAAGTTGGACAGGGCACCTACGAGCAGTACTTC,TRBD1,TRBJ2-7,TRBV6-1,.
CASSQDGGGETQYF,TGTGCCAGCAGCCAAGATGGGGGAGGGGAGACCCAGTACTTC,TRBD2,TRBJ2-5,TRBV3-1/TRBV3-2,.
CASGLGGSNTGELFF,TGTGCTAGTGGTTTGGGAGGTTCGAACACCGGGGAGCTGTTTTTT,.,TRBJ2-2,TRBV12-5,once
CAISEATGNYGNTIYF,TGTGCCATCAGTGAGGCGACAGGGAATTACGGAAACACCATATATTTT,TRBD1,TRBJ1-3,TRBV10-3,.
CASSLAGFEKLFF,TGTGCCAGCAGCCTAGCGGGTTTCGAAAAACTGTTTTTT,.,TRBJ1-4,TRBV7-2,.
CAISRTGDSNQPQHF,TGTGCCATCAGCCGGACAGGGGATAGCAATCAGCCCCAGCATTTT,TRBD1,TRBJ1-5,TRBV10-3,.
CASSIGGFSNQPQHF,TGTGCCAGTAGTATAGGGGGCTTTAGCAATCAGCCCCAGCATTTT,.,TRBJ1-5,TRBV19,once
CASSEGPGGYTF,TGTGCCAGCAGTGAAGGGCCAGGAGGCTACACCTTC,.,TRBJ1-2,TRBV6-1,.
CASSLQGDYGYTF,TGTGCCAGTAGTTTACAGGGGGACTATGGCTACACCTTC,TRBD1,TRBJ1-2,TRBV19,.
CASSVAMNTEAFF,TGTGCCAGCAGCGTGGCAATGAACACTGAAGCTTTCTTT,.,TRBJ1-1,TRBV5-4,.
CASSLYGQANEKLFF,TGTGCCAGCAGCTTATATGGACAGGCTAATGAAAAACTGTTTTTT,TRBD1,TRBJ1-4,TRBV7-9,.
CASSRGTDSNNSPLHF,TGCGCCAGCAGCCGAGGGACAGACTCGAATAATTCACCCCTCCACTTT,TRBD1,TRBJ1-6,TRBV4-3,.
CASSVYNEQFF,TGTGCCAGCAGCGTTTACAATGAGCAGTTCTTC,.,TRBJ2-1,TRBV7-2,.
CASSPGTGASEQYF,TGTGCCAGCAGCCCTGGGACAGGGGCGAGTGAGCAGTACTTC,TRBD1,TRBJ2-7,TRBV11-3,.
CASSPSRWNTEAFF,TGTGCCAGCAGCCCCTCTCGTTGGAACACTGAAGCTTTCTTT,.,TRBJ1-1,TRBV7-8,few